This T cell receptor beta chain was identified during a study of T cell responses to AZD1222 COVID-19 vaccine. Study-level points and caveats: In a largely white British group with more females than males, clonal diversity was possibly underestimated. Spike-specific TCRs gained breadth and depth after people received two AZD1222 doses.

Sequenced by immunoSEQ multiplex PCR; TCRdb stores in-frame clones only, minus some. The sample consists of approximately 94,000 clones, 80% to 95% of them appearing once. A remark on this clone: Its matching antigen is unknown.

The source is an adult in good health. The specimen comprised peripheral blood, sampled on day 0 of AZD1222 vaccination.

CDR3 protein: CASSQQYEQYF. The DNA for the CDR3 is TGTGCCAGCAGTCAACAGTACGAGCAGTACTTC. This chain joins TRBV12-3 or TRBV12-4 and TRBJ2-7, with D unclear. The CDR3 sequence is 11 residues long. V was shortened by 5 bases and J by 4 bases, with 6 bases between the two germline ends.